This is a list of T cell receptor beta chains from one sample in a study of blood T cell repertoires in COVID-19. Data came from immunoSEQ multiplex PCR; TCRdb stores just in-frame clones and leaves some out. The table records over 250,000 clones, roughly nine tenths of them present only once. What was sequenced was PBMCs or T cells enriched from blood (not recorded which). Every receptor here comes from a man aged 55 to 70 who had recovered from COVID-19. The CDR3 runs from the conserved cysteine through the conserved F or W. Each record gives: D gene, clone size, J gene, V gene, CDR3 DNA, CDR3 protein. The D gene is left open where the match is weak. Expanded clones are given a class, and other clones once, few, many or no size at all.

-	-	TRBJ1-2	TRBV4-3	TGCGCCAGCAGCCAAGATTTTCCAGGGCTCAACTATGGCTACACCTTC	CASSQDFPGLNYGYTF
-	few	TRBJ1-1	TRBV7-2	TGTGCCAGCAGCCCTACGGGGAAAGGCGGAATGAACACTGAAGCTTTCTTT	CASSPTGKGGMNTEAFF
-	-	TRBJ1-2	TRBV5-4	TGTGCCAGCAGCTTAGACAGGAACTATGGCTACACCTTC	CASSLDRNYGYTF
TRBD1	-	TRBJ2-1	TRBV6-5	TGTGCCAGCAGCGCTGGACAGGGAAACAATGAGCAGTTCTTC	CASSAGQGNNEQFF
TRBD1	-	TRBJ2-7	TRBV12-3/TRBV12-4	TGTGCCAGCAGGAGGGACAGGGTAAGCGAGCAGTACTTC	CASRRDRVSEQYF
-	-	TRBJ1-1	TRBV19	TGTGCCAGTAGTATGGTGGCAGACACTGAAGCTTTCTTT	CASSMVADTEAFF
-	-	TRBJ2-2	TRBV27	TGTGCCAGCAGTTCCCCAACTAGGGAGAACACCGGGGAGCTGTTTTTT	CASSSPTRENTGELFF
-	few	TRBJ2-3	TRBV7-3	TGTGCCAGCAGCTTAAGCGGGAGCACAGATACGCAGTATTTT	CASSLSGSTDTQYF
TRBD2	-	TRBJ2-5	TRBV5-1	TGCGCCAGCAGCTCCGGGGGGGACTATACTCGGAAGACCCAGTACTTC	CASSSGGDYTRKTQYF
-	-	TRBJ2-1	TRBV6-2/TRBV6-3	TGTGCCAGCAGTTACTCTAGTGCCGAGCAGTTCTTC	CASSYSSAEQFF
TRBD1	-	TRBJ2-1	TRBV9	TGTGCCAGCAGCTACACAGGGGGCATGTCCTACAATGAGCAGTTCTTC	CASSYTGGMSYNEQFF
TRBD1	-	TRBJ2-2	TRBV2	TGTGCCAGCACGGACAGGGGAAACACCGGGGAGCTGTTTTTT	CASTDRGNTGELFF
-	-	TRBJ1-3	TRBV28	TGTGCCAGCAGTTCCCCCGCCTGGGCAGGGGATGGAAACACCATATATTTT	CASSSPAWAGDGNTIYF
-	-	TRBJ2-7	TRBV27	TGTGCCAGCAAGGGGACAACCTACGAGCAGTACTTC	CASKGTTYEQYF
-	-	TRBJ1-1	TRBV27	TGTGCCAGCAGTTTATCGGTCCCCCAGGTCACTGAAGCTTTCTTT	CASSLSVPQVTEAFF
-	-	TRBJ2-4	TRBV19	TGTGCCAGTATCCGGGCAGGGGGGAACATTCAGTACTTC	CASIRAGGNIQYF